One and the same sample provided the 5 T cell receptor beta chains below, sequenced in a study of memory CD4+ T cells and cytomegalovirus serostatus. Single viable CD3+CD4+CD8-CD45RO+ cells were sorted as the memory CD4+ T cells. The assay was immunoSEQ multiplex PCR, and TCRdb's table has in-frame clones only and misses some. There are about 64,000 clones in the sample; roughly 80% occur only once, and about 0.9% lies in the top ten. Sequencing was done on a sample of memory CD4+ T cells from blood. The receptors come from an adult in good health and CMV-seronegative.

J is TRBJ1-1 and V is TRBV5-1, with a possible D match to TRBD1 (6 bases). The germline V gene has CDR1 SGHRS and CDR2 YFSETQ. V shed 3 bases and J shed 1 base, with 13 bases lying between them. This CDR3 contains 15 residues. CDR3 nucleotide sequence: TGCGCCAGCAGCTCTGATTTGACAGGGAACACTGAAGCTTTCTTT. This encodes CASSSDLTGNTEAFF.

This clone has a single count. The gene calls are TRBV7-2 and TRBJ1-1; 7 bases line up with TRBD1. Germline CDR1 is SGHTA and CDR2 is FQGNSA. J lost 4 bases, V lost 4 bases, and 6 bases had no gene match. This CDR3 is built from 14 residues. The CDR3 protein is CASSSQGQGTEAFF. CDR3 bases: TGTGCCAGCAGCTCACAGGGGCAGGGCACTGAAGCTTTCTTT.

The genes are TRBV27 and TRBJ2-5, with a possible D match to TRBD2 (7 bases). Trimming took 6 bases from V and 1 from J, leaving 15 bases between them. The germline CDR1 and CDR2 sequences are MNHEY and SMNVEV (reference sequence). There are 15 residues in the CDR3. The CDR3 loop is CASSQGGLPQETQYF. The CDR3 coding sequence is TGTGCCAGCAGCCAAGGGGGACTACCCCAAGAGACCCAGTACTTC.

The chain uses TRBV7-6 and TRBJ2-3; D is undetermined. Germline V CDR1 and CDR2: SGHVS, FNYEAQ. V was cut by 0 bases and J by 8 bases, with 15 bases left in between. This CDR3 has 15 amino acids. The CDR3 here is CASSLAFDPAGTQYF. The CDR3 DNA sequence: TGTGCCAGCAGCTTAGCGTTCGATCCGGCAGGTACGCAGTATTTT. The full variable domain, in which reference TRBV7-6 and TRBJ2-3 provide the parts outside the CDR3, is GAGVSQSPRYKVTKRGQDVALRCDPISGHVSLYWYRQALGQGPEFLTYFNYEAQQDKSGLPNDRFSAERPEGSISTLTIQRTEQRDSAMYRCASSLAFDPAGTQYFGPGTRLTVL.

This clone was seen only once. This chain uses TRBV30 with TRBJ2-3, with D possibly being TRBD2 (6 bases). V gave up 5 bases and J gave up 5 bases, with 17 bases separating them. The germline CDR1 and CDR2 sequences are GTSNPN and SVGIG (reference sequence). CDR3 length: 14 residues. CDR3 DNA sequence: TGTGCCTGGCGTGGAGCGGGTTTGGTAGATACGCAGTATTTT. Translation gives CAWRGAGLVDTQYF. Supplemented by reference TRBV30 and TRBJ2-3, the full variable domain reads SQTIHQWPATLVQPVGSPLSLECTVEGTSNPNLYWYRQAAGRGLQLLFYSVGIGQISSEVPQNLSASRPQDRQFILSSKKLLLSDSGFYLCAWRGAGLVDTQYFGPGTRLTVL.